This T cell receptor (beta chain) stems from a study of blood T cell repertoires in COVID-19. On the study more broadly: The origin of the acute and convalescent COVID-19 samples was the United States, Italy and Spain.

Sequencing was performed with immunoSEQ multiplex PCR; in TCRdb, only in-frame clones are kept and a portion is missing. This sample has some 160,000 clones; around four fifths occur once, and the top ten carry approximately 7.7%. This CDR3 has 15 amino acids. V shed 1 base and J 9 bases; nucleotides not matched to a gene: 5. In germline, CDR1 is SGHNT, CDR2 YENEEA. Recovery meant two consecutive negative NP/OP PCR tests, professional clearance, or resolved symptoms. This clonotype was obtained from a woman in her forties or fifties who had recovered from COVID-19. Material for sequencing was PBMCs or T cells enriched from blood (not recorded which). V gene TRBV11-3 combines with J gene TRBJ2-1, with 11 bases identical to TRBD2. The CDR3 sequence is CASSLAALAGGEQFF. The CDR3 DNA reads TGTGCCAGCAGCTTAGCAGCTCTAGCGGGGGGTGAGCAGTTCTTC. Complete variable domain (other parts from reference TRBV11-3 and TRBJ2-1): EAGVVQSPRYKIIEKKQPVAFWCNPISGHNTLYWYLQNLGQGPELLIRYENEEAVDDSQLPKDRFSAERLKGVDSTLKIQPAELGDSAVYLCASSLAALAGGEQFFGPGTRLTVL.